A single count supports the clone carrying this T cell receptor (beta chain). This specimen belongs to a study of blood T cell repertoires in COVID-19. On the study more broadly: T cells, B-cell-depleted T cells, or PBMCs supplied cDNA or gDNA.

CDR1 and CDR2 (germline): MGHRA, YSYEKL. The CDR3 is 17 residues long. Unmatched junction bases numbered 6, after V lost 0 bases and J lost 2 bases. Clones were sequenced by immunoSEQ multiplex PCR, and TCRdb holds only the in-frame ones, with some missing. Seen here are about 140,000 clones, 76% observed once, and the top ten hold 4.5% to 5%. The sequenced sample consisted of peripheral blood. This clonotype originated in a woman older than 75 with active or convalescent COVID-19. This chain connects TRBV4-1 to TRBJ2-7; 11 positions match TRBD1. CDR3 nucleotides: TGCGCCAGCAGCCAAGATCCGGGGACAGGGGGGACCTACGAGCAGTACTTC. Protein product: CASSQDPGTGGTYEQYF.